This TCR beta chain was captured by sequencing in a study of cytotoxic CD8 clonotypes in ibrutinib-treated CLL. Data came from immunoSEQ multiplex PCR; TCRdb stores just in-frame clones and leaves some out. The sample contains over 140,000 clones, 80% of which appear only once. Germline CDR1 is MNHEY and CDR2 is SVGAGI. V gave up 8 bases and J gave up 5 bases; unmatched junction bases: 8. The CDR3 sequence is 14 residues long. The TCR sequence derives from a human donor with chronic lymphocytic leukemia. The sample consisted of PBMCs, taken after 36 months of ibrutinib treatment. The V call is TRBV6-5, the J call TRBJ1-1, with 10 bases lining up with TRBD1. The CDR3 spells CASRQRQGATEAFF. The CDR3 bases are TGTGCCAGCCGCCAGCGACAGGGGGCAACTGAAGCTTTCTTT.